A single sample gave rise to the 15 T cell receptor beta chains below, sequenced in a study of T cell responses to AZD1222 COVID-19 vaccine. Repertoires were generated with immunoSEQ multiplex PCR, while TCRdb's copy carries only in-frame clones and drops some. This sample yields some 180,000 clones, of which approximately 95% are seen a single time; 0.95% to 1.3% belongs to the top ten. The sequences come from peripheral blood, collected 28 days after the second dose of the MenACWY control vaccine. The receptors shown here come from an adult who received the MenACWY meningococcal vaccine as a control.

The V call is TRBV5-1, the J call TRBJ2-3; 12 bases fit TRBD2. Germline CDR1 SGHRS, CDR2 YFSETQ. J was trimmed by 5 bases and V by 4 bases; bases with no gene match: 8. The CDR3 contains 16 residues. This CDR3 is CASSLTSGGSKDTQYF. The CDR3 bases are TGCGCCAGCAGCCTGACTAGCGGGGGCTCCAAAGATACGCAGTATTTT.

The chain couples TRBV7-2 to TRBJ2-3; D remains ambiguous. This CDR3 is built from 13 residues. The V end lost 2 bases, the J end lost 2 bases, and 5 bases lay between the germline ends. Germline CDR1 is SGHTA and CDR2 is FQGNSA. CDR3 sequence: CASSLRITDTQYF. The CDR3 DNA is TGTGCCAGCAGCTTAAGAATCACAGATACGCAGTATTTT.

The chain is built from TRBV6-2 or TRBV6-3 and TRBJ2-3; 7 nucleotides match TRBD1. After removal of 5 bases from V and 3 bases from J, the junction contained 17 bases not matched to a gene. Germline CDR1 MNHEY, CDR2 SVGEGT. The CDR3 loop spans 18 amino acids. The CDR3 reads CASSIRDRRLVGTDTQYF. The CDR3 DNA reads TGTGCCAGCAGTATCCGGGACAGAAGATTAGTGGGGACAGATACGCAGTATTTT.

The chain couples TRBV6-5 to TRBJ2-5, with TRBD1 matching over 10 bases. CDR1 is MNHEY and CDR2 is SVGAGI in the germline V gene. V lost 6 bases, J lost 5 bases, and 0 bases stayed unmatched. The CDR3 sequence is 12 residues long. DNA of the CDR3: TGTGCCAGCAGGGACAGGGGGGAGACCCAGTACTTC. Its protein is CASRDRGETQYF.

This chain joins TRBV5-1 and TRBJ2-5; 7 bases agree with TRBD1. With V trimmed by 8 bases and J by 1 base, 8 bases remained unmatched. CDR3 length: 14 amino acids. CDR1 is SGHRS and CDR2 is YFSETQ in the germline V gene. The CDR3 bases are TGCGCCAGTGCCCAGGGGGTGATCCAAGAGACCCAGTACTTC. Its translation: CASAQGVIQETQYF.

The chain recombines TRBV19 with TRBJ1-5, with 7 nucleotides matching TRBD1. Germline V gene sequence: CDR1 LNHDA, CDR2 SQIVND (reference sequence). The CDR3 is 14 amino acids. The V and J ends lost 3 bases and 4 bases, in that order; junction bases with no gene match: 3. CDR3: CASSMTGSNQPQHF. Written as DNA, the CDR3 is TGTGCCAGTAGTATGACAGGGTCTAATCAGCCCCAGCATTTT.

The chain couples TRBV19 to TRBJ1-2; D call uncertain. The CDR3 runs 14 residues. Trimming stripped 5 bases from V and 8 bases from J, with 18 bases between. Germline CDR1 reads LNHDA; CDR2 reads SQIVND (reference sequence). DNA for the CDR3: TGTGCCAGTAGTCAAGCGGAGCCCCCTAGGGGCTACACCTTC. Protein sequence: CASSQAEPPRGYTF.

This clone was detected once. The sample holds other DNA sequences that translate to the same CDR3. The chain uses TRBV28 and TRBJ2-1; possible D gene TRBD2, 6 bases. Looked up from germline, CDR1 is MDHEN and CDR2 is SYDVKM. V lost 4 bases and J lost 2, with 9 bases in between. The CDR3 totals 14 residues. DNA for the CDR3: TGTGCCAGCAGTTCTGGGGGGACCTACAATGAGCAGTTCTTC. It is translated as CASSSGGTYNEQFF.

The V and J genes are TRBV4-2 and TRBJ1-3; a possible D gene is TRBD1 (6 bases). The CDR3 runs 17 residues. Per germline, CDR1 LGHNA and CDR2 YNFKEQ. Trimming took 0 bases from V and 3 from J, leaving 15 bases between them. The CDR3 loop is CASSQDLPGAVGNTIYF. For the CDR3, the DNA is TGTGCCAGCAGCCAAGATCTCCCGGGGGCAGTTGGAAACACCATATATTTT.

The CDR3 DNA is TGCGCCAGCACCCAGACAGGGGGCGGCAACACTGAAGCTTTCTTT. It codes for CASTQTGGGNTEAFF. This rearrangement joins TRBV5-1 to TRBJ1-1, with 10 nucleotides matching TRBD1. With 6 bases clipped from V and 2 bases from J, the junction kept 7 bases outside the gene matches. The CDR3 has 15 residues. The germline gives CDR1 SGHRS, CDR2 YFSETQ.

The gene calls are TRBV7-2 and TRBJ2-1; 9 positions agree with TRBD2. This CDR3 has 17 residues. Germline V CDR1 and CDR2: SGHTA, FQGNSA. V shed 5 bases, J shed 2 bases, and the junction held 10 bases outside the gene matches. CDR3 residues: CASSPGRIAGAYNEQFF. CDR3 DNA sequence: TGTGCCAGCAGCCCCGGCCGGATAGCGGGGGCCTACAATGAGCAGTTCTTC. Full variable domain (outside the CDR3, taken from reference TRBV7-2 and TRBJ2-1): GAGVSQSPSNKVTEKGKDVELRCDPISGHTALYWYRQSLGQGLEFLIYFQGNSAPDKSGLPSDRFSAERTGGSVSTLTIQRTQQEDSAVYLCASSPGRIAGAYNEQFFGPGTRLTVL.

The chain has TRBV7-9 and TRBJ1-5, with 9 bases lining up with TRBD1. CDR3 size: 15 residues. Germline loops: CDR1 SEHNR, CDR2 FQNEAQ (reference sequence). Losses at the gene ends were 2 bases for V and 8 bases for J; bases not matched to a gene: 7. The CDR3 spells CASSLSTGGIEPQHF. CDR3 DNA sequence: TGTGCCAGCAGCTTATCGACAGGGGGAATAGAGCCCCAGCATTTT.

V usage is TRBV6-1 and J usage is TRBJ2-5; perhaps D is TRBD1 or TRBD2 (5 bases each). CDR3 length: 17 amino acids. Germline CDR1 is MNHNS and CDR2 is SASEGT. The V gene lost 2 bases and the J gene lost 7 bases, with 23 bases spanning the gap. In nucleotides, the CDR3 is TGTGCCAGCAGTGAATTAAGGAGGATGAAAGGGGAAGGGACCCAGTACTTC. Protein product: CASSELRRMKGEGTQYF.

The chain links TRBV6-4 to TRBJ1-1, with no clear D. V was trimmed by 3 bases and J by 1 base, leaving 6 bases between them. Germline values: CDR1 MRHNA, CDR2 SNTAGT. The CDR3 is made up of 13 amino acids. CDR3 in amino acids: CASSESPNTEAFF. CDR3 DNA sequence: TGTGCCAGCAGTGAGTCACCGAACACTGAAGCTTTCTTT.

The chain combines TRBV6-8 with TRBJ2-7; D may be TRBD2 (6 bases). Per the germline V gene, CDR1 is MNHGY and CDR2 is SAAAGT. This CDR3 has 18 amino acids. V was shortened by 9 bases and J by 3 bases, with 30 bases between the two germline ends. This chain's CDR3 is CASQKKGSGVRRDYEQYF. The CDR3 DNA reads TGTGCCAGTCAGAAGAAAGGGAGTGGTGTAAGGAGGGACTACGAGCAGTACTTC.